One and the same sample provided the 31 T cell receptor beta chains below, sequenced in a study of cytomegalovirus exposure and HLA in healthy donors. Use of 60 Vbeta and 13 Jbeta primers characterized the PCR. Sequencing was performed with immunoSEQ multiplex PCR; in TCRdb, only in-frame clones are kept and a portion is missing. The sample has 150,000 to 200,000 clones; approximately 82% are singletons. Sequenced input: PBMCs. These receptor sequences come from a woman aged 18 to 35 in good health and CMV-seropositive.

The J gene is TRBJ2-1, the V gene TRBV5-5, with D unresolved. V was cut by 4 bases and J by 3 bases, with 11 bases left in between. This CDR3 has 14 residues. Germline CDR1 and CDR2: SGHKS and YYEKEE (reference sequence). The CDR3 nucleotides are TGTGCCAGCAGCCTGGGCAGTCGCTACAATGAGCAGTTCTTC. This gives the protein CASSLGSRYNEQFF.

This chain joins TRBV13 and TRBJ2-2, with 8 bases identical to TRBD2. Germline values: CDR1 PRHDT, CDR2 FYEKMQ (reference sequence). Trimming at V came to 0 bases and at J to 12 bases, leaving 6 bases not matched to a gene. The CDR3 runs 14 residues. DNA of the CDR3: TGTGCCAGCAGCTTAGGCCCCTCGGGGGGGCAGCTGTTTTTT. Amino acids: CASSLGPSGGQLFF.

The CDR3 region has the DNA TGTGCCAGCAGCTCCAACCACGGGGAGACCCAGTACTTC. It translates to CASSSNHGETQYF. This chain joins TRBV11-1 and TRBJ2-5, with D unclear. The CDR3 contains 13 residues. V dropped 4 bases and J dropped 5 bases, with 11 bases sitting between them. Looked up from germline, CDR1 is SGHAT and CDR2 is FQDESV (reference sequence).

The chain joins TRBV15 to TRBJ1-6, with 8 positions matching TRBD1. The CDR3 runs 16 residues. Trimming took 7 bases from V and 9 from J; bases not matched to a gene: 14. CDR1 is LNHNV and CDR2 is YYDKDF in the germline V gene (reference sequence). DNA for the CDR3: TGTGCCACCAAACGACAGGGGTCCCAGAATAGTTCACCCCTCCACTTT. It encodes CATKRQGSQNSSPLHF.

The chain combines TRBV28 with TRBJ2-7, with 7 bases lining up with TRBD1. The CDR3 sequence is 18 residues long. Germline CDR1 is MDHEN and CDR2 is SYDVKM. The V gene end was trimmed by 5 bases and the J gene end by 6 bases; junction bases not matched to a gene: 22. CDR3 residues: CASSPSIGFGTVFVEQYF. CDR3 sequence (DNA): TGTGCCAGCAGTCCCTCGATAGGGTTCGGGACAGTATTCGTCGAGCAGTACTTC.

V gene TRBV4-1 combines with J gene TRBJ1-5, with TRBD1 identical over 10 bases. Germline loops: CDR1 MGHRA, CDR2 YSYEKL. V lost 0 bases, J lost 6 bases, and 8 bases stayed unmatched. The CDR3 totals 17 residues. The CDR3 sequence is CASSQDTRDRGFQPQHF. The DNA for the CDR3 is TGCGCCAGCAGCCAAGATACGAGGGACAGGGGTTTTCAGCCCCAGCATTTT.

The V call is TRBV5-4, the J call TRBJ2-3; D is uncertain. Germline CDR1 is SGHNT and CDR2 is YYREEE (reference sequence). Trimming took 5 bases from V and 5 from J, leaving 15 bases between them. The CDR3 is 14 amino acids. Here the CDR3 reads CASSSYGLIDTQYF. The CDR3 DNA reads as TGTGCCAGCAGTTCATACGGGTTGATAGATACGCAGTATTTT.

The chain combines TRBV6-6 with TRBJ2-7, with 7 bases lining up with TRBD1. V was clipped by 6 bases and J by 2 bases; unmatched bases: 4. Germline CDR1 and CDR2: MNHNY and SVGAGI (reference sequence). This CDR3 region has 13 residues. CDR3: CASSGDSPYEQYF. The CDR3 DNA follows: TGTGCCAGCAGCGGGGACAGCCCCTACGAGCAGTACTTC.

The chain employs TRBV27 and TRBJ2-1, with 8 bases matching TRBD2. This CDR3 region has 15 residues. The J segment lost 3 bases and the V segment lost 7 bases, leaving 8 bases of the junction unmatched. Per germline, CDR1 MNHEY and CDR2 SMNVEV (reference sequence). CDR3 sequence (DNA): TGTGCCAGCATCAGACCGGGGGGGGGCTACAATGAGCAGTTCTTC. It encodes CASIRPGGGYNEQFF.

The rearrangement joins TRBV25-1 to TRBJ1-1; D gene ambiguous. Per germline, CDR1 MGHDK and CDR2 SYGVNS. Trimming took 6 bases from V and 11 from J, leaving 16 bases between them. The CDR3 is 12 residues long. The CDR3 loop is CASSSEIAAAFF. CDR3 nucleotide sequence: TGTGCCAGCAGCTCGGAGATAGCAGCTGCTTTCTTT.

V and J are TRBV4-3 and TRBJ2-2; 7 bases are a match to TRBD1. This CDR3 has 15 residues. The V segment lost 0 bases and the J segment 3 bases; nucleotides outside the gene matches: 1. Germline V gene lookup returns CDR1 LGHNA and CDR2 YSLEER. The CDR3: CASSQDDRDTGELFF. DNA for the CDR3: TGCGCCAGCAGCCAAGACGACAGGGACACCGGGGAGCTGTTTTTT.

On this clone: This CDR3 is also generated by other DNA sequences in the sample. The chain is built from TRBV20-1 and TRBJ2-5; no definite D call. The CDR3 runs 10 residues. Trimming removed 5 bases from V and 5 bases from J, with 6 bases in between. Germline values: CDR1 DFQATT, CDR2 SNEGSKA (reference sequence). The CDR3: CSASLETQYF. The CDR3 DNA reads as TGCAGTGCTTCCTTGGAGACCCAGTACTTC.

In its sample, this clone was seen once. CDR3 sequence reads: CASSPGQISYEQYF. The DNA of the CDR3 is TGTGCCAGCAGCCCTGGACAGATCTCCTACGAGCAGTACTTC. The chain carries TRBV6-6 and TRBJ2-7, with a weak D call TRBD1 (6 bases). The V gene's germline CDR1 is MNHNY and CDR2 SVGAGI (reference sequence). The CDR3 consists of 14 residues. V was clipped by 6 bases and J by 0 bases, with 12 bases between them.

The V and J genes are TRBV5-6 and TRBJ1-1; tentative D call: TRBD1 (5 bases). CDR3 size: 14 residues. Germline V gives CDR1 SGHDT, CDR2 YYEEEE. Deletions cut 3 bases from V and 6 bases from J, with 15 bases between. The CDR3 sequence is CASSWRDLWAEAFF. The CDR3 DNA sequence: TGTGCCAGCAGCTGGAGGGACCTGTGGGCTGAAGCTTTCTTT.

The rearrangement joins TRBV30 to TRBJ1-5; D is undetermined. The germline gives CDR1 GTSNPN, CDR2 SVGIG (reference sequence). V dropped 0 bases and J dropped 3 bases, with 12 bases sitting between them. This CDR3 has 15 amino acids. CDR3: CAWSVRRGNNQPQHF. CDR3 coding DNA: TGTGCCTGGAGTGTACGAAGAGGAAACAATCAGCCCCAGCATTTT.

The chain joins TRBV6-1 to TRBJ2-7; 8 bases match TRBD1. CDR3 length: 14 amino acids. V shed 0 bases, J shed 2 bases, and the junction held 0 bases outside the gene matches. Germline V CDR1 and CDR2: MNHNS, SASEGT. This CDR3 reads CASSEADRAYEQYV. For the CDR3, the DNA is TGTGCCAGCAGTGAAGCGGACAGGGCCTACGAGCAGTACGTC.

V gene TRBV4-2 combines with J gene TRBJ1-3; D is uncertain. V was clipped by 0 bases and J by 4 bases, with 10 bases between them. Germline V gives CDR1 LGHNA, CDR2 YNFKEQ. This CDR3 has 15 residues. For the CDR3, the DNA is TGTGCCAGCAGCCAAGATATCGGGGTCGGAAACACCATATATTTT. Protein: CASSQDIGVGNTIYF.

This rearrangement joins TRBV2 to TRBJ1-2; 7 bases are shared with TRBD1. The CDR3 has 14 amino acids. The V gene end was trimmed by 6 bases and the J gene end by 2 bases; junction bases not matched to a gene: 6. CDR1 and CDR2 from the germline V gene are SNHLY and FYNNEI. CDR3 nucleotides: TGTGCCAGCAGGGATGGACAGGAGAACTATGGCTACACCTTC. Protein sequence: CASRDGQENYGYTF.

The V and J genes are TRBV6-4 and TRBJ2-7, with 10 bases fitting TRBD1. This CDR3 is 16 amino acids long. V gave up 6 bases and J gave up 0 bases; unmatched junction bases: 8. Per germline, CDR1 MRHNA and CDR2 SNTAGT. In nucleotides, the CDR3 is TGTGCCAGCAGGACGACAGGGGGCTGTATCTCCTACGAGCAGTACGTC. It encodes CASRTTGGCISYEQYV.

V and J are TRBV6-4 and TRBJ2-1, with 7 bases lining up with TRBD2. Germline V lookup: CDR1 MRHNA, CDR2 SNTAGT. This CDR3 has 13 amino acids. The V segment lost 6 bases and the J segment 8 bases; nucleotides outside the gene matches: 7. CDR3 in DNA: TGTGCCAGCAGGAGGTCGGGGGGAGATGAGCAGTTCTTC. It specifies CASRRSGGDEQFF.

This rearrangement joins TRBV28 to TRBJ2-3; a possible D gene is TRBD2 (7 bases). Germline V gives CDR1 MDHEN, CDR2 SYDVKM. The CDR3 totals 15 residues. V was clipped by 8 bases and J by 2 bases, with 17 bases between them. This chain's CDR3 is CASDGGALNTDTQYF. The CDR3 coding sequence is TGTGCCAGCGATGGGGGGGCCCTAAACACAGATACGCAGTATTTT. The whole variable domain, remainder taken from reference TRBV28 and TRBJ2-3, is DVKVTQSSRYLVKRTGEKVFLECVQDMDHENMFWYRQDPGLGLRLIYFSYDVKMKEKGDIPEGYSVSREKKERFSLILESASTNQTSMYLCASDGGALNTDTQYFGPGTRLTVL.

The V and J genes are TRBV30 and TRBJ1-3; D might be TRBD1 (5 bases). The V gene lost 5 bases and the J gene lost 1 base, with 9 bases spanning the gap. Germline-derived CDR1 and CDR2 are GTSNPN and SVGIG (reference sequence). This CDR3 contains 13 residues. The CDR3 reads CAWGRTSGNTIYF. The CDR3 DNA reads TGTGCCTGGGGACGGACATCTGGAAACACCATATATTTT.

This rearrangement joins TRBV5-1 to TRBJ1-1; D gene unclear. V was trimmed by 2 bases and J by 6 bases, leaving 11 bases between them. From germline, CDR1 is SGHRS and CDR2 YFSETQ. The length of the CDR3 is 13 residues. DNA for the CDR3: TGCGCCAGCAGCTTACATCCATACGCTGAAGCTTTCTTT. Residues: CASSLHPYAEAFF.

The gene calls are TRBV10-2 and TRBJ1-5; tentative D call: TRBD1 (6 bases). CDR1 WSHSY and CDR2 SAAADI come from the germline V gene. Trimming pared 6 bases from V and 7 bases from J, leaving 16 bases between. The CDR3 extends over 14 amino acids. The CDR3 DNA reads TGCGCCAGCAGCCCGCCAGGGGCAGGGCAGCCCCAGCATTTT. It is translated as CASSPPGAGQPQHF.

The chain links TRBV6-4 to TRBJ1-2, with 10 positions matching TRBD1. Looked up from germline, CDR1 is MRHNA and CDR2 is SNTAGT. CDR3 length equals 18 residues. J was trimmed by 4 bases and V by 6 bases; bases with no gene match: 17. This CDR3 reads CASSPQAGTGALFYGYTF. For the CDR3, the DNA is TGTGCCAGCAGCCCCCAAGCCGGGACAGGGGCCCTATTCTATGGCTACACCTTC.

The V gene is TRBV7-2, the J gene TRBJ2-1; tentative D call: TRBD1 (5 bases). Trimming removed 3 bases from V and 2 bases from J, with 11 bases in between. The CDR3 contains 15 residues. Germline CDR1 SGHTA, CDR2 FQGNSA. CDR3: CASSLDIGAYNEQFF. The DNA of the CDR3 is TGTGCCAGCAGCTTGGACATAGGGGCCTACAATGAGCAGTTCTTC.

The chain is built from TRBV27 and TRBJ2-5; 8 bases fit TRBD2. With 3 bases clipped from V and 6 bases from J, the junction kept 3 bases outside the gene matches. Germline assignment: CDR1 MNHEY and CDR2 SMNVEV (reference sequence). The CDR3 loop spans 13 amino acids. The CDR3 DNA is TGTGCCAGCAGTTTGCGGGGGGTCCAGACCCAGTACTTC. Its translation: CASSLRGVQTQYF.

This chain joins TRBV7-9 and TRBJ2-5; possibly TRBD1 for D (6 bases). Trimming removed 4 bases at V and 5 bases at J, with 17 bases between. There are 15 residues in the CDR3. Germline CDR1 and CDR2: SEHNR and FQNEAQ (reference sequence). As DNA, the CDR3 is TGTGCCAGCAGCTGGGGACACCCTCCCAAGGAGACCCAGTACTTC. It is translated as CASSWGHPPKETQYF.

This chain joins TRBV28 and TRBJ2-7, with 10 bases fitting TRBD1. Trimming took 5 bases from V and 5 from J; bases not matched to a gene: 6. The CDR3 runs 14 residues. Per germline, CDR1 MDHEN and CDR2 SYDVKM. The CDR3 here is CASSAGTGAHEQYV. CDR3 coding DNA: TGTGCCAGCAGTGCCGGGACAGGGGCTCACGAGCAGTACGTC.

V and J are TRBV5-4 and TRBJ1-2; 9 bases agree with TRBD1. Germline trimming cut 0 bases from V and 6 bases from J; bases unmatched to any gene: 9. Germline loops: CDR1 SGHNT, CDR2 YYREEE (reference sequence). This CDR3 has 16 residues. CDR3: CASSLAAGTGRHGYTF. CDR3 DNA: TGTGCCAGCAGCTTGGCCGCCGGGACAGGGAGGCATGGCTACACCTTC.

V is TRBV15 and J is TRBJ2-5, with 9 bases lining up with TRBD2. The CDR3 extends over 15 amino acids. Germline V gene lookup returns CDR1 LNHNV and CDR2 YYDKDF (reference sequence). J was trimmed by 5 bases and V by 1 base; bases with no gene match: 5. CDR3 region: CATSRGAGGPETQYF. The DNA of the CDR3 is TGTGCCACCAGCAGAGGGGCGGGGGGGCCGGAGACCCAGTACTTC.